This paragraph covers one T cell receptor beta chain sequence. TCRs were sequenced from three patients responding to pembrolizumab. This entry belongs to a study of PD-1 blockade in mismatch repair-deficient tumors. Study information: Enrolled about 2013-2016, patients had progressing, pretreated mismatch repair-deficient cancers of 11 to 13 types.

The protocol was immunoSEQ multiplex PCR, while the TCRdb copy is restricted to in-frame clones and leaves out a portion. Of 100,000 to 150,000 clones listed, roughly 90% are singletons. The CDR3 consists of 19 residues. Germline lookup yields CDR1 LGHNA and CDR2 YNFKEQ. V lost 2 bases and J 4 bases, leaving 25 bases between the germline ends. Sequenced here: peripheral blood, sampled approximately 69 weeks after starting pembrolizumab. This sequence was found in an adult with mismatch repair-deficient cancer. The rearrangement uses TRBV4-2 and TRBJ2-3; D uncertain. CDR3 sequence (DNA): TGTGCCAGCAGCCAAAATCACCACCGTCCGGTCAGAGTCCCAGATACGCAGTATTTT. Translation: CASSQNHHRPVRVPDTQYF.